The TCR beta chain under discussion was sequenced for a study of blood T cell repertoires in COVID-19. Whole-study context: The samples span acute and convalescent COVID-19 from the United States, Italy and Spain. T cells, B-cell-depleted T cells, or PBMCs provided the cDNA or gDNA that served as material.

This table comes from immunoSEQ multiplex PCR, and its TCRdb copy is limited to in-frame clones, with some not included. The table includes fewer than 400,000 clones, 85% detected once. The germline gives CDR1 SGDLS, CDR2 YYNGEE. J gave up 7 bases and V 6 bases, and 11 bases lay outside the gene matches. The CDR3 runs to 16 residues. The source material was peripheral blood. The J gene is TRBJ1-6, the V gene TRBV9; 9 bases are shared with TRBD1. The sequence came from a woman between 18 and 29 years old with acute or convalescent COVID-19. DNA for the CDR3: TGTGCCAGCAACGAGGACTCCGGGACAGGGAATTCACCCCTCCACTTT. It specifies CASNEDSGTGNSPLHF.